Below, one T cell receptor (beta chain) is given with its context. The antigen this receptor binds is unknown. No base-level quality is on record; no much larger clone is a single base apart. Trimming leaves V shorter by 4 bases and J shorter by 0 bases, with the junction holding 3 bases beyond the gene matches. The CDR3 starts with the cysteine, ends with the phenylalanine, and has 15 residues. The kept DNA is CDR3 alone, 45 bases in frame from the first base. CDR1 and CDR2 are read off the germline V gene as SNHLY and FYNNEI. Hyperthyroidism patients were newly diagnosed, with disease duration under 2 months, and aged 18 to 65 years. Any patient with an uncontrolled infection, another autoimmune disease, pregnancy or lactation was excluded. Diagnoses relied on clinical symptoms, serum thyroxine and TRAb, thyroid ultrasound and orbital computed tomography. Blood from progressor patients was collected at the time of first diagnosis with hyperthyroidism, before any ophthalmopathy symptoms had appeared. PBMCs were isolated from 7.5 to 10 ml of fresh peripheral blood by Ficoll-Paque density gradient centrifugation. Progressor patients were first diagnosed with Graves' hyperthyroidism and then developed ophthalmopathy during follow-up. Total RNA was extracted with Trizol reagent, and quality was checked on an Agilent 2100 Bioanalyzer.

The data originate from a study of T cells in Graves' hyperthyroidism and ophthalmopathy (dated by TCRdb to between 2018 and 2020). Study-wide context: Peripheral blood samples were taken at initial diagnosis, before any treatment was given. To identify distinguishing TCR V-J signatures, a discovery cohort of 90 to 100 patients was used, comprising roughly 45 with Graves' ophthalmopathy and around 57 with stable Graves' hyperthyroidism. Prospective prediction of ophthalmopathy was tested in an independent validation cohort of some 19 hyperthyroidism patients and some 17 patients who later progressed to ophthalmopathy. In six Graves' hyperthyroidism patients, the study also compared T-cell repertoires from thyroid tissue with T-cell repertoires from blood. The approximately 95 discovery patients were divided at random into training and test sets in a 7:3 ratio. The paper describes TCR Vbeta CDR3 sequencing of about 140 peripheral blood samples, made up of 43 ophthalmopathy patients, roughly 80 hyperthyroidism patients and roughly 17 progressor patients. After blood sampling, hyperthyroidism patients were treated with methimazole at a starting dose of 30 mg daily, and ophthalmopathy patients were treated with high-dose intravenous methylprednisolone.

What the authors observed across the whole study: Sample size was not statistically predetermined, and blinding of investigators to group allocation was not performed. Blood samples also contained most of the expanded thyroid clonotypes (frequency above 0.001), which suggests that blood repertoires may reflect thyroid immune responses. During validation, the model predicted progression to ophthalmopathy a median of approximately 6 months ahead of onset, with roughly 65% sensitivity and 72% to 85% specificity. A 13 V-J signature model separated ophthalmopathy from stable hyperthyroidism, with roughly 88% sensitivity and 81.08% specificity in cross-validation and 80%/75% in testing.

Amplification of TCR beta CDR3 regions was carried out from RNA transcripts. The TCR CDR3 was subjected to a first round of RT-PCR using the HTBI primer set and the Qiagen OneStep RT-PCR kit. A second multiplex PCR round built the libraries, followed by size selection and purification. Libraries were sequenced paired-end with 100 bp reads on an Illumina HiSeq2000. Under the source paper's analysis protocol: SOAPnuke was used to process the raw data, removing reads that contained adapters or uncalled bases, had a mean Phred below 15, or lacked an exact match to the constant primer or identifier. COPE v1.2.5 was used to merge high-quality paired reads, and clonotypes were defined as unique nucleotide sequences. MiTCR v1.1 was used to align the clonotypes against IMGT TRBV, TRBD and TRBJ reference segments. Analysis was restricted to V-J combinations with a frequency above 0.0001, which covered just over 98% of repertoires. A TCS score was defined as the ratio between F50 (clonal expansion) and ExV (chaos), using BLOSUM62-based TCRdist between CDR3 peptides within each V-J. Welch's t-statistics and random forest reduced several hundred V-J features to 13, which were used in a naive Bayes classifier (R e1071). Starting from the raw public reads, TCRdb applied fastp trimming at Q25, assembled clones with MiXCR and retained in-frame beta chains. Rows merge per CDR3 protein into single entries with the most common DNA and genes. What appears here as the V and J calls and clone size reflects TCRdb's work, not the paper's. For this sample there are roughly 290,000 distinct CDR3 sequences; 13% appear just once. The ten biggest clones cover about 8% of the sample.

Recombination joined TRBV2 with TRBJ2-1; TRBD1 lines up with 7 middle nucleotides. This TCR was sampled from a woman between 25 and 40 years old with Graves' hyperthyroidism that later progressed to Graves' ophthalmopathy. The sample consisted of blood. The CDR3 sequence is CASSAGTDSYNEQFF. In nucleotides, the sequence is TGTGCCAGCAGTGCTGGGACAGACTCCTACAATGAGCAGTTCTTC.